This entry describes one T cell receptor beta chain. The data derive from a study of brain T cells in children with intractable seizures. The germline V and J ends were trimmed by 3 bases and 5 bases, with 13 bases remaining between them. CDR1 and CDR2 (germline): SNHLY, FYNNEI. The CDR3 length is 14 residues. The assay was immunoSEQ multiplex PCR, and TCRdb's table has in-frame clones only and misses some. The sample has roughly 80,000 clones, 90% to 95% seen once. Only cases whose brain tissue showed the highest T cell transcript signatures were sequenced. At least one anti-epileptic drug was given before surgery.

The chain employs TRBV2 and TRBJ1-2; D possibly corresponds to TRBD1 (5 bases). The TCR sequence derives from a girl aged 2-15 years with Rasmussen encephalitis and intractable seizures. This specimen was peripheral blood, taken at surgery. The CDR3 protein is CASSEAGRGYGYTF. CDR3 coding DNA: TGTGCCAGCAGTGAGGCAGGGAGGGGATATGGCTACACCTTC.